These 24 T cell receptor beta chains were all obtained from the same sample, sequenced in a study of cytotoxic CD8 clonotypes in ibrutinib-treated CLL. Assay used: immunoSEQ multiplex PCR; TCRdb lists only in-frame clones, some missing. Among roughly 170,000 clones listed, 70% to 85% were seen once. The input for sequencing was PBMCs, taken after 24 months of ibrutinib treatment. The receptors were sampled from a human donor with chronic lymphocytic leukemia.

V is TRBV6-5 and J is TRBJ1-1, with 8 bases lining up with TRBD1. The junction had 8 bases not matched to a gene; V was cut back by 4 bases and J by 4 bases. The CDR3 runs to 15 residues. Looked up from germline, CDR1 is MNHEY and CDR2 is SVGAGI. The CDR3 DNA follows: TGTGCCAGCAGTTCCGCGGACAGGGTTAGCACTGAAGCTTTCTTT. Protein product: CASSSADRVSTEAFF.

V gene TRBV10-3 combines with J gene TRBJ1-1, with a tentative D call TRBD1 (6 bases). Germline loops: CDR1 ENHRY, CDR2 SYGVKD. This CDR3 region has 14 residues. V shed 6 bases and J shed 2 bases, with 13 bases lying between them. CDR3 residues: CAIRSTGVNTEAFF. The CDR3 region has the DNA TGTGCCATCAGATCGACAGGAGTCAACACTGAAGCTTTCTTT.

The genes are TRBV7-3 and TRBJ1-2, with 11 bases fitting TRBD1. From germline, CDR1 is SGHTA and CDR2 FQGTGA. Trimming removed 0 bases from V and 8 bases from J; junction bases left unmatched: 5. This CDR3 spans 15 amino acids. The CDR3 protein is CASSLTMDRGPGYTF. The DNA of the CDR3 is TGTGCCAGCAGCTTAACGATGGACAGGGGGCCCGGCTACACCTTC.

The V gene is TRBV19, the J gene TRBJ2-3; 9 bases match TRBD1. Germline CDR1 is LNHDA and CDR2 is SQIVND (reference sequence). The J segment lost 6 bases and the V segment lost 4 bases, leaving 8 bases of the junction unmatched. CDR3 length equals 15 residues. The CDR3 bases are TGTGCCAGTAGTACTCCGGGACAGGGAATGGATACGCAGTATTTT. As protein: CASSTPGQGMDTQYF.

The J gene is TRBJ2-3, the V gene TRBV28, with a possible D match to TRBD1 (6 bases). Germline values: CDR1 MDHEN, CDR2 SYDVKM. The CDR3 contains 12 residues. The CDR3 sequence is CASGHTTDTQYF. In nucleotides, the CDR3 is TGTGCATCGGGACATACCACAGATACGCAGTATTTT. The entire variable domain, with the rest obtained from reference TRBV28 and TRBJ2-3, is as follows: DVKVTQSSRYLVKRTGEKVFLECVQDMDHENMFWYRQDPGLGLRLIYFSYDVKMKEKGDIPEGYSVSREKKERFSLILESASTNQTSMYLCASGHTTDTQYFGPGTRLTVL.

This chain links TRBV28 with TRBJ2-5; 9 bases map to TRBD1. The trim removed 5 bases at V and 3 bases at J, leaving 7 bases unmatched. The length of the CDR3 is 15 residues. Germline V gene data show CDR1 as MDHEN and CDR2 as SYDVKM. The CDR3 nucleotides read TGTGCCAGCAGTCCCCGGGACAGGGTGAAAGAGACCCAGTACTTC. Translated, it gives CASSPRDRVKETQYF.

The rearrangement links TRBV7-6 to TRBJ2-5; unclear D gene. Germline CDR1 reads SGHVS; CDR2 reads FNYEAQ. The V end lost 4 bases, the J end lost 2 bases, and 2 bases lay between the germline ends. The CDR3 runs 11 residues. As DNA, the CDR3 is TGTGCCAGCAGCTCTCAAGAGACCCAGTACTTC. Translated, it gives CASSSQETQYF.

The chain uses TRBV5-8 and TRBJ1-5; 10 bases align to TRBD1. This CDR3 is 15 amino acids long. With V trimmed by 7 bases and J by 5 bases, 9 bases remained unmatched. In germline, CDR1 is SGHTS, CDR2 YDEGEE. CDR3 in DNA: TGTGCCAGCTCGCCCGACAGGGGGCCTGATCAGCCCCAGCATTTT. This encodes CASSPDRGPDQPQHF.

The chain has TRBV19 and TRBJ1-6, with 7 bases lining up with TRBD1. Germline V CDR1 and CDR2: LNHDA, SQIVND (reference sequence). The length of the CDR3 is 14 residues. V lost 8 bases, J lost 5 bases, and 6 bases stayed unmatched. The CDR3 region has the DNA TGTGCCAGTGTGGACAGGACCAATAATTCACCCCTCCACTTT. It specifies CASVDRTNNSPLHF.

The gene calls are TRBV7-2 and TRBJ2-5; maybe TRBD1 (5 bases). Germline loops: CDR1 SGHTA, CDR2 FQGNSA. Deletions cut 1 base from V and 5 bases from J, with 11 bases between. The CDR3 extends over 14 amino acids. The CDR3 DNA sequence: TGTGCCAGCAGCTTAGGGGGCTGGCGGGAGACCCAGTACTTC. Its protein product is CASSLGGWRETQYF.

This rearrangement joins TRBV4-1 to TRBJ2-7, with D unresolved. Trimming took 1 base from V and 3 from J, leaving 7 bases between them. The CDR3 has 13 amino acids. Germline loops: CDR1 MGHRA, CDR2 YSYEKL. CDR3 coding DNA: TGCGCCAGCAGCCAAGGGCCGTTCTACGAGCAGTACTTC. Encoded protein: CASSQGPFYEQYF.

The chain has TRBV5-8 and TRBJ1-2; D remains unclear. Trimming shortened V by 3 bases and J by 8 bases, and 14 bases separated the two germline ends. Germline lookup yields CDR1 SGHTS and CDR2 YDEGEE. This CDR3 spans 13 amino acids. CDR3 residues: CASSWGGWRGYTF. CDR3 nucleotide sequence: TGTGCCAGCAGCTGGGGAGGGTGGCGAGGCTACACCTTC.

The rearrangement links TRBV28 to TRBJ2-7; TRBD2 matches at 7 bases. CDR1 and CDR2 from the germline V gene are MDHEN and SYDVKM. The CDR3 runs to 13 residues. The trim removed 6 bases at V and 1 base at J, leaving 3 bases unmatched. CDR3 sequence: CASRSSGSYEQYF. As DNA, the CDR3 is TGTGCCAGCAGATCTAGCGGTTCCTACGAGCAGTACTTC.

In regard to this clone: The sample contains more than one DNA sequence encoding this CDR3. The V call is TRBV7-2, the J call TRBJ2-7; D gene unclear. The germline V and J ends were trimmed by 2 bases and 6 bases, with 8 bases remaining between them. Germline lookup yields CDR1 SGHTA and CDR2 FQGNSA. The CDR3 contains 12 residues. In nucleotides, the CDR3 is TGTGCCAGCAGCTTACCGGGTCGCGAGCAGTACTTC. The encoded protein is CASSLPGREQYF.

The table lists this clone with a few counts. V usage is TRBV29-1 and J usage is TRBJ2-5, with 12 bases lining up with TRBD2. J gave up 7 bases and V 6 bases, and 6 bases lay outside the gene matches. Per the germline V gene, CDR1 is SQVTM and CDR2 is ANQGSEA. CDR3 size: 13 residues. The CDR3 coding sequence is TGCAGCGTCGGACTAGCGGGGCCAGGGACCCAGTACTTC. This encodes CSVGLAGPGTQYF.

The table lists this clone with a count of one. The chain is built from TRBV19 and TRBJ2-7, with TRBD1 matching over 8 bases. Unmatched junction bases numbered 7, after V lost 5 bases and J lost 4 bases. The germline gives CDR1 LNHDA, CDR2 SQIVND (reference sequence). The CDR3 runs 14 residues. The CDR3 nucleotides read TGTGCCAGTAGTGCAACAGGGGGTTCGTACGAGCAGTACTTC. It translates to CASSATGGSYEQYF. The full variable domain, in which reference TRBV19 and TRBJ2-7 provide the parts outside the CDR3, is DGGITQSPKYLFRKEGQNVTLSCEQNLNHDAMYWYRQDPGQGLRLIYYSQIVNDFQKGDIAEGYSVSREKKESFPLTVTSAQKNPTAFYLCASSATGGSYEQYFGPGTRLTVT.

The V call is TRBV29-1, the J call TRBJ1-1, with D maybe TRBD1 (6 bases). CDR3 length equals 12 residues. The germline CDR1 and CDR2 sequences are SQVTM and ANQGSEA. The ends were cut back, 8 bases at V and 7 bases at J, with 17 bases in the middle. This CDR3 is CSHLGGRLEAFF. The CDR3 DNA is TGCAGCCATCTGGGGGGGCGCCTTGAAGCTTTCTTT.

This chain uses TRBV6-5 with TRBJ1-3, with D possibly TRBD1 on 5 matching bases. Trimming pared 8 bases from V and 4 bases from J, leaving 12 bases between. CDR3 size: 13 residues. CDR1 and CDR2 from the germline V gene are MNHEY and SVGAGI. CDR3 DNA: TGTGCCAGCCGGCAGGGTTCCGGAAACACCATATATTTT. Its protein is CASRQGSGNTIYF.

The chain uses TRBV6-1 and TRBJ1-1, with D perhaps matching TRBD1 (6 bases). The CDR3 totals 14 residues. The V gene lost 10 bases and the J gene lost 1 base, with 16 bases spanning the gap. Germline V gene sequence: CDR1 MNHNS, CDR2 SASEGT. The CDR3 DNA sequence: TGTGCCACCCAATATCAGGACAGGAACACTGAAGCTTTCTTT. Its translation: CATQYQDRNTEAFF.

The chain couples TRBV19 to TRBJ1-5; D gene ambiguous. Germline V gene lookup returns CDR1 LNHDA and CDR2 SQIVND (reference sequence). This CDR3 contains 16 residues. Trimming left V 4 bases short and J 0 bases short, with 13 bases between. In DNA form, the CDR3 reads TGTGCCAGTAGTACTCGAGCCATGTATAGCAATCAGCCCCAGCATTTT. Translated, it gives CASSTRAMYSNQPQHF. Full variable domain (remainder filled in from reference TRBV19 and TRBJ1-5): DGGITQSPKYLFRKEGQNVTLSCEQNLNHDAMYWYRQDPGQGLRLIYYSQIVNDFQKGDIAEGYSVSREKKESFPLTVTSAQKNPTAFYLCASSTRAMYSNQPQHFGDGTRLSIL.

This chain uses TRBV6-1 with TRBJ1-5; 7 bases agree with TRBD1. CDR3 length: 13 residues. Germline-derived CDR1 and CDR2 are MNHNS and SASEGT. With V trimmed by 8 bases and J by 5 bases, 6 bases remained unmatched. The CDR3 coding sequence is TGTGCCAGCTTTCGGCAGGGGGATCAGCCCCAGCATTTT. Protein sequence: CASFRQGDQPQHF.

The chain joins TRBV6-1 to TRBJ1-5; 9 nucleotides align to TRBD1. V trimming: 3 bases; J trimming: 3 bases; junction bases outside the gene matches: 6. The CDR3 totals 16 residues. Germline CDR1 MNHNS, CDR2 SASEGT. This CDR3 reads CASSERDRDHNQPQHF. CDR3 DNA sequence: TGTGCCAGCAGTGAGAGGGACAGGGACCACAATCAGCCCCAGCATTTT.

The chain has TRBV6-6 and TRBJ2-1; D is undetermined. Germline V gene lookup returns CDR1 MNHNY and CDR2 SVGAGI (reference sequence). Trimming left V 8 bases short and J 8 bases short, with 4 bases between. This CDR3 has 9 amino acids. CDR3 nucleotide sequence: TGTGCCAGCGGCGATGAGCAGTTCTTC. This sequence encodes CASGDEQFF.

CDR3 nucleotide sequence: TGCGCCAGCAGCCAAGAAGGCTGGGGGACAGCCCCCTACGAGCAGTACTTC. Amino acids: CASSQEGWGTAPYEQYF. The genes are TRBV4-1 and TRBJ2-7; 7 nucleotides line up with TRBD1. From germline, CDR1 is MGHRA and CDR2 YSYEKL. J lost 2 bases, V lost 0 bases, and 10 bases had no gene match. CDR3 length: 17 amino acids.